The TCR beta chain described here comes from a study of T cells in Graves' hyperthyroidism and ophthalmopathy. Fresh peripheral blood, around 11 ml of it, supplied the PBMCs. V was trimmed by 8 bases and J by 5 bases, leaving 16 bases between them. The CDR3 length is 13 residues. Germline V CDR1 and CDR2: MNHEY, SVGEGT. Regarding the study as a whole: Patients with ophthalmopathy were separated from those with stable hyperthyroidism by a 13 V-J model. Ophthalmopathy onset followed model prediction by a median approximately 6.2 months. Most thyroid-expanded clonotypes above 0.001 were also found in blood.

Regarding this clonotype: As yet, its antigen is unknown.

Amplification of TCR beta CDR3 regions was performed using RNA transcripts as template. In the first-round RT-PCR of the TCR CDR3, the HTBI primer set was used. TCRdb passed the multiplex PCR reads through MiXCR, listing each CDR3 protein once. There are some 600,000 distinct CDR3 sequences in the sample; approximately 13% occur only once, and roughly 6.2% lies in the top ten. The J gene is TRBJ2-7, the V gene TRBV6-2 or TRBV6-3, with D possibly TRBD2 on 5 matching bases. Sequenced material: blood. This receptor was taken from a woman aged 30 to 39 with Graves' hyperthyroidism that later progressed to Graves' ophthalmopathy. The CDR3 loop is CASGSAGTNEQYF. The DNA of the CDR3 is TGTGCCAGCGGCTCCGCGGGCACCAACGAGCAGTACTTC.